Listed below are T cell receptor beta chains from one sample, sequenced in a study of blood T cells in healthy people across ages. TCRdb reprocessed the 5' RACE reads via MiXCR and lists one record per CDR3 protein. The sample lists about 640,000 distinct CDR3 sequences, under 65% occurring once. The specimen was blood. These receptors were collected from a man aged 55-75 years in good health. Each CDR3 is given with its conserved first and last residue. A D gene is named only where the DNA matches it firmly. Clone size is not always given. Where it is, it says once, few, many or a class for expanded clones.

CDR3 DNA,CDR3 protein,CDR3 length,V gene,D gene,clone size,J gene
TGTGCCAGCGGAGACAGGTACAATGAGCAGTACTTC,CASGDRYNEQYF,12,TRBV6-2/TRBV6-3,NA,NA,TRBJ2-7
TGCGCCAGCAGCTTGGTCGGGCGTTCGGCTGACACTGAAGCTTTCTTT,CASSLVGRSADTEAFF,16,TRBV5-1,NA,NA,TRBJ1-1
TGCGCCAGCAGCGTCCCCTTTGGCGGGGGGGGGCGAGAAGAGACCCAGTACTTC,CASSVPFGGGGREETQYF,18,TRBV5-1,TRBD2,NA,TRBJ2-5
TGCGCCAGCAGCATCGCGGACAGAACAGATACGCAGTATTTT,CASSIADRTDTQYF,14,TRBV5-1,NA,NA,TRBJ2-3
TGTGCCACCTGGGGACAGGGGCCCTACGAGCAGTACTTC,CATWGQGPYEQYF,13,TRBV6-1,TRBD1,NA,TRBJ2-7
TGCAGTGCCCGGGACAGGGGAGTCGATCAGCCCCAGCATTTT,CSARDRGVDQPQHF,14,TRBV20-1,TRBD1,NA,TRBJ1-5
TGTGCCAGCAGCTCCCTAGCGGGGGCCTTCAATGAGCAGTTCTTC,CASSSLAGAFNEQFF,15,TRBV7-9,TRBD2,NA,TRBJ2-1
TGTGCCACTACCGGGGGGGTGGAGACCCAGTACTTC,CATTGGVETQYF,12,TRBV28,TRBD2,NA,TRBJ2-5
TGTGCCAGCAGTTTATTTATCCGAGAGACCCAGTACTTC,CASSLFIRETQYF,13,TRBV12-3/TRBV12-4,NA,NA,TRBJ2-5
TGTGCCAGCAGCCAAGATCTGGCGGGGCAGCAGTTCTTC,CASSQDLAGQQFF,13,TRBV14,NA,NA,TRBJ2-1
TGCAGTGCTAGAGGGCCGGGGGGCGCGGGTGAAAAACTGTTTTTT,CSARGPGGAGEKLFF,15,TRBV20-1,NA,many,TRBJ1-4
TGTGCCAGCAGTACCCGATCGGACACCGGGGAGCTGTTTTTT,CASSTRSDTGELFF,14,TRBV6-6,NA,NA,TRBJ2-2
TGTGCCATCGGAGACAGGGACCTCTCCTACAATGAGCAGTACTTC,CAIGDRDLSYNEQYF,15,TRBV10-3,TRBD1,NA,TRBJ2-7
TGTGCCAGCACCGAATACCAACAGGGCAATGAGCAGTTCTTC,CASTEYQQGNEQFF,14,TRBV2,NA,NA,TRBJ2-1
TGTGCCACGACAGGGGAGGCAGATACGCAGTATTTT,CATTGEADTQYF,12,TRBV10-3,TRBD1,NA,TRBJ2-3
TGTGCCAGCAGTGATTTAGGGACAGGGCGGGCTGGGGCCAACGTCCTGACTTTC,CASSDLGTGRAGANVLTF,18,TRBV2,TRBD1,NA,TRBJ2-6
TGTGCCAGCCAGAACCAGGGGGGGGGCCAAGAGACCCAGTACTTC,CASQNQGGGQETQYF,15,TRBV6-2/TRBV6-3,NA,NA,TRBJ2-5
TGTGCCAGCAGTTACGGTCGGACAGCATCCTACGAGCAGTACTTC,CASSYGRTASYEQYF,15,TRBV6-8,NA,NA,TRBJ2-7
TGTGCCAGCAGTTACTCGGACGCGGGGGCCCACTCCTACGAGCAGTACTTC,CASSYSDAGAHSYEQYF,17,TRBV6-5,NA,NA,TRBJ2-7
TGCGCCAGCAGCTTGGACGGGGTAGGAGGCAATCAGCCCCAGCATTTT,CASSLDGVGGNQPQHF,16,TRBV5-1,NA,NA,TRBJ1-5
TGCGCCAGCAGCTTGGATGGCGGGGAACGCGAGACCCAGTACTTC,CASSLDGGERETQYF,15,TRBV5-1,NA,NA,TRBJ2-5
TGTGCCATTAGGTCGGACCTTGAAGATACGCAGTATTTT,CAIRSDLEDTQYF,13,TRBV10-3,NA,once,TRBJ2-3
TGCGCCAGCAGCCAGGGACAGGGGATTAACTACGAGCAGTACTTC,CASSQGQGINYEQYF,15,TRBV4-1,TRBD1,few,TRBJ2-7
TGTGCCAGCAGCCAAGATGGGGACAGTAATCAGCCCCAGCATTTT,CASSQDGDSNQPQHF,15,TRBV4-2,TRBD1,few,TRBJ1-5
TGTGCCAGCACTAGTTACGGGTTAGGGGATAACGAGCAGTACTTC,CASTSYGLGDNEQYF,15,TRBV2,NA,NA,TRBJ2-7
TGTGCCAGCAGCCAAGATCCCGGGAGCCGCACAGATACGCAGTATTTT,CASSQDPGSRTDTQYF,16,TRBV14,NA,NA,TRBJ2-3
TGTGCCAGCAGCTTAGCGTCCCTAGCGGGGGGCGGGACGCAGTATTTT,CASSLASLAGGGTQYF,16,TRBV7-2,TRBD2,NA,TRBJ2-3
TGTGCCAGCAGTTTGCTAGACACAGATACGCAGTATTTT,CASSLLDTDTQYF,13,TRBV12-3/TRBV12-4,NA,few,TRBJ2-3
TGTGCCAGCAGCTTCTACCCCTCAAAAGATACGCAGTATTTT,CASSFYPSKDTQYF,14,TRBV5-6,NA,NA,TRBJ2-3
TGTGCCAGCAGTGAAGGGCCTAGGAGCGATACGCAGTATTTT,CASSEGPRSDTQYF,14,TRBV2,NA,NA,TRBJ2-3
TGTGCCAGCAGTTACACGCCGGGGGGTAGGGAAAAACTGTTTTTT,CASSYTPGGREKLFF,15,TRBV7-6,NA,NA,TRBJ1-4
TGTGCCACCTCGCAACCAGGGAACAAAAACATTCAGTACTTC,CATSQPGNKNIQYF,14,TRBV10-3,NA,many,TRBJ2-4
TGTGCCAGCAGCTTAGGGGGGGACCAAGAGACCCAGTACTTC,CASSLGGDQETQYF,14,TRBV5-1,NA,many,TRBJ2-5
TGTGCCAGCAGCCAAGATATGGCTAGCGGGGGGGCCCATGAGCAGTTCTTC,CASSQDMASGGAHEQFF,17,TRBV4-2,TRBD2,NA,TRBJ2-1
TGTGCCAGCGATACGGATGAGCAGTTCTTC,CASDTDEQFF,10,TRBV6-4,NA,NA,TRBJ2-1
TGTGCCAGCAGTGAAGCATGGGGAGGGCTTGCCTACGAGAAGTACTTC,CASSEAWGGLAYEKYF,16,TRBV6-1,TRBD2,NA,TRBJ2-7
TGTGCCAGCAGCGTGCGGACAGGGCTGAACACCGGGGAGCTGTTTTTT,CASSVRTGLNTGELFF,16,TRBV9,TRBD1,NA,TRBJ2-2
TGTGCCAGCTCACCACGACTAGCGGGGGGCCACCAAGAGACCCAGTACTTC,CASSPRLAGGHQETQYF,17,TRBV18,TRBD2,few,TRBJ2-5
TGTGCCAGCAGTTGCGTGGGAGGCTATGGCTACACCTTC,CASSCVGGYGYTF,13,TRBV12-3/TRBV12-4,NA,NA,TRBJ1-2
TGCGCCAGCAGCTTGAGACCAGGGCAACAGACCCAGTACTTC,CASSLRPGQQTQYF,14,TRBV5-1,NA,NA,TRBJ2-5
TGCAGTGCTAATAGGCAAAACACCGGGGAGCTGTTTTTT,CSANRQNTGELFF,13,TRBV20-1,NA,NA,TRBJ2-2
TGTGCCAGCAGTGAATGGAGGGACAATTGGGAGACCCAGTACTTC,CASSEWRDNWETQYF,15,TRBV6-1,NA,few,TRBJ2-5
TGTGCCAGCAGCTTAGACGGTTTGGCGGGTCAGTTCTTC,CASSLDGLAGQFF,13,TRBV7-2,NA,NA,TRBJ2-1
TGTGCTAGTGGTTCGACATGGGCCTACACCTTC,CASGSTWAYTF,11,TRBV12-5,NA,NA,TRBJ1-2
TGCAGCGTTGAAGGCGGAGGGGCCTTCACAGATACGCAGTATTTT,CSVEGGGAFTDTQYF,15,TRBV29-1,NA,NA,TRBJ2-3
TGTGCCAGCAGCCCTGGGGGACGACTAGGCCAAGAGACCCAGTACTTC,CASSPGGRLGQETQYF,16,TRBV5-4,NA,NA,TRBJ2-5
TGCGCCAGCAGCTTCCTAGGACTAGCGGGGGGGCTTATTAGTTCCTACAATGAGCAGTTCTTC,CASSFLGLAGGLISSYNEQFF,21,TRBV5-1,TRBD2,NA,TRBJ2-1
TGTGCCAGCAGCTGGACAGGGGGCTGGGGGGACACTGAAGCTTTCTTT,CASSWTGGWGDTEAFF,16,TRBV7-9,TRBD1,once,TRBJ1-1
TGTGCCAGCTCACCCGTAATTGAGGGGCGGAGCACTGAAGCTTTCTTT,CASSPVIEGRSTEAFF,16,TRBV18,NA,NA,TRBJ1-1
TGTGCCAGCTTTGACAGGGGAGGGGGTGAAAAACTGTTTTTT,CASFDRGGGEKLFF,14,TRBV6-1,TRBD1,NA,TRBJ1-4
TGCGCCAGCAGTGAGTCGGAGGGATCCTACGAGCAGTACTTC,CASSESEGSYEQYF,14,TRBV10-1,NA,NA,TRBJ2-7
TGTGCCAGCAGTCAAGCATGGGGGCGCGGGAGCTACAATGAGCAGTTCTTC,CASSQAWGRGSYNEQFF,17,TRBV12-3/TRBV12-4,NA,NA,TRBJ2-1
TGTGCCAGCGGCAGGTCGGGACTAGCGAGGGACTACAATGAGCAGTTCTTC,CASGRSGLARDYNEQFF,17,TRBV4-2,TRBD2,NA,TRBJ2-1
TGCAGTGCTAGCCGACTAGTTGCAGATACGCAGTATTTT,CSASRLVADTQYF,13,TRBV20-1,NA,NA,TRBJ2-3
TGCGCCAGCAGCTTGGCCGGGTTTCCCGAGACCCAGTACTTC,CASSLAGFPETQYF,14,TRBV5-1,NA,NA,TRBJ2-5
TGTGCCAGCAGCTTAGGTATCCGCTGGGTGGAGGGTTTAAATGAGCAGTTCTTC,CASSLGIRWVEGLNEQFF,18,TRBV7-2,NA,few,TRBJ2-1
TGTGCCAGCAGTCTCACAGGGGGCTATCTCTCCTACGAGCAGTACTTC,CASSLTGGYLSYEQYF,16,TRBV27,TRBD1,NA,TRBJ2-7
TGTGCCAGCAGCCGATGGACTAGCGGACGCACAGATACGCAGTATTTT,CASSRWTSGRTDTQYF,16,TRBV3-1,TRBD2,few,TRBJ2-3
TGTGCCAGCAGCCAAGATAAGGGAAATTCGCAGTATTTT,CASSQDKGNSQYF,13,TRBV4-2,NA,many,TRBJ2-3
TGCAGCGTTGACAGGGGGAACACCGGGGAGCTGTTTTTT,CSVDRGNTGELFF,13,TRBV29-1,NA,NA,TRBJ2-2